The 28 T cell receptor beta chains reported below all come from one sample, sequenced in a study of blood T cell repertoires in COVID-19. Assay used: immunoSEQ multiplex PCR; TCRdb lists only in-frame clones, some missing. The sample holds roughly 250,000 clones, around 91% seen once. Sample: PBMCs or T cells enriched from blood (not recorded which). These TCRs come from a woman between 18 and 29 years old who had recovered from COVID-19.

This clone was detected once. The rearrangement joins TRBV6-5 to TRBJ2-3; D is possibly TRBD1 (5 bases). The V end was cut by 0 bases, the J end by 6 bases, with 10 bases between. The CDR3 runs 14 residues. CDR1 MNHEY and CDR2 SVGAGI come from the germline V gene. The CDR3 DNA reads as TGTGCCAGCAGTTACTCGGAAGGGGTGGATACGCAGTATTTT. This gives the protein CASSYSEGVDTQYF.

The chain recombines TRBV2 with TRBJ2-7, with D perhaps matching TRBD2 (5 bases). This CDR3 spans 14 amino acids. CDR1 SNHLY and CDR2 FYNNEI come from the germline V gene. Trimming removed 3 bases from V and 7 bases from J, with 16 bases in between. CDR3 sequence: CASSDTVGLDEQYF. The CDR3, as DNA: TGTGCCAGCAGTGATACCGTCGGACTTGATGAGCAGTACTTC.

This clone was seen only once. The chain recombines TRBV7-9 with TRBJ1-6; D gene unclear. The CDR3 has 16 amino acids. The germline CDR1 and CDR2 sequences are SEHNR and FQNEAQ (reference sequence). Trimming shortened V by 2 bases and J by 0 bases, and 8 bases separated the two germline ends. CDR3 DNA: TGTGCCAGCAGCTTAAAAGGAGGCTCCTATAATTCACCCCTCCACTTT. It specifies CASSLKGGSYNSPLHF.

J is TRBJ2-7 and V is TRBV10-3; TRBD1 matches at 10 bases. This CDR3 region has 12 residues. After removal of 6 bases from V and 9 bases from J, the junction contained 5 bases not matched to a gene. Germline V lookup: CDR1 ENHRY, CDR2 SYGVKD. The CDR3 protein is CAISQDRGGQYF. The CDR3 DNA reads as TGTGCCATCAGCCAGGACAGGGGGGGGCAGTACTTC.

The chain couples TRBV12-5 to TRBJ2-7; possible D gene TRBD2, 6 bases. The V and J ends lost 8 bases and 2 bases respectively, with 7 bases between them. The length of the CDR3 is 11 residues. The V gene's germline CDR1 is LGHNT and CDR2 FRNRAP. The CDR3: CASRGTYEQYF. The CDR3 DNA reads as TGTGCTAGTCGGGGGACCTACGAGCAGTACTTC.

The chain links TRBV5-6 to TRBJ2-3; TRBD2 matches 14 bases. V lost 5 bases, J lost 0 bases, and 8 bases stayed unmatched. This CDR3 spans 18 amino acids. Germline V lookup: CDR1 SGHDT, CDR2 YYEEEE. CDR3 DNA: TGTGCCAGCAGATACGGACTAGCGGGGGGCCCCAGCACAGATACGCAGTATTTT. Protein: CASRYGLAGGPSTDTQYF.

CDR3 DNA sequence: TGTGCCAGCAGTCGCAGAACAGGGGGATACTATGGCTACACCTTC. This translates into CASSRRTGGYYGYTF. The chain carries TRBV28 and TRBJ1-2; TRBD1 aligns across 8 bases. After removal of 5 bases from V and 3 bases from J, the junction contained 8 bases not matched to a gene. CDR1 is MDHEN and CDR2 is SYDVKM in the germline V gene. CDR3 length equals 15 residues.

About this clone: This CDR3 is also generated by other DNA sequences in the sample. The chain has TRBV6-1 and TRBJ2-5; 8 bases fit TRBD1. The CDR3 loop spans 13 amino acids. From germline, CDR1 is MNHNS and CDR2 SASEGT. After removal of 3 bases from V and 8 bases from J, the junction contained 5 bases not matched to a gene. CDR3 sequence reads: CASSDRGLKTQYF. In nucleotides, the CDR3 is TGTGCCAGCAGTGACAGGGGGCTGAAAACCCAGTACTTC.

The V gene is TRBV28, the J gene TRBJ1-1; D is unclear. Trimming cost V 5 bases and J 4 bases, with 8 bases left between them. CDR1 and CDR2 from the germline V gene are MDHEN and SYDVKM. CDR3 size: 12 residues. CDR3 DNA: TGTGCCAGCAGTCATGTTCCCACTGAAGCTTTCTTT. It is translated as CASSHVPTEAFF.

CDR3 nucleotides: TGTGCCAGCAGCCAACGGGGGTTAGGAAACACCATATATTTT. Encoded protein: CASSQRGLGNTIYF. The rearrangement links TRBV4-2 to TRBJ1-3; a weak D match, TRBD1 (5 bases). The V end was cut by 2 bases, the J end by 4 bases, with 9 bases between. The CDR3 has 14 residues. Germline V lookup: CDR1 LGHNA, CDR2 YNFKEQ.

Comments on this clone: At one of its ends the junction is not consistent with the germline gene, which may arise from a read error. The chain recombines TRBV12-5 with TRBJ2-7; D perhaps matches TRBD2 (7 bases). Germline CDR1 LGHNT, CDR2 FRNRAP. CDR3 length: 14 residues. CDR3 region: CASGPIVGGAEQCF. CDR3 bases: TGTGCTAGTGGCCCGATCGTAGGGGGGGCCGAGCAGTGCTTC.

The rearrangement joins TRBV7-9 to TRBJ1-4; 10 bases are a match to TRBD1. The CDR3 is 17 amino acids. With 3 bases clipped from V and 0 bases from J, the junction kept 4 bases outside the gene matches. The germline CDR1 and CDR2 sequences are SEHNR and FQNEAQ (reference sequence). This CDR3 is CASSFTGQGPTNEKLFF. DNA of the CDR3: TGTGCCAGCAGCTTCACGGGACAGGGGCCAACTAATGAAAAACTGTTTTTT.

In this sample, this clone turned up once. The chain combines TRBV7-6 with TRBJ2-3; a weak D match, TRBD2 (6 bases). Germline loops: CDR1 SGHVS, CDR2 FNYEAQ. The CDR3 runs to 16 residues. The V and J ends lost 1 base and 0 bases respectively, with 11 bases between them. This CDR3 is CASSLVVGLSTDTQYF. CDR3 DNA sequence: TGTGCCAGCAGCTTAGTAGTGGGACTTAGCACAGATACGCAGTATTTT.

V usage is TRBV29-1 and J usage is TRBJ2-6; no reliable D call. This CDR3 has 14 amino acids. Looked up from germline, CDR1 is SQVTM and CDR2 is ANQGSEA. V lost 6 bases to trimming and J lost 0 bases, with 9 bases between them. For the CDR3, the DNA is TGCAGCGTCGTACAGCACTCTGGGGCCAACGTCCTGACTTTC. Translation gives CSVVQHSGANVLTF.

This CDR3 is CASRGSTYGYTF. The CDR3 DNA reads as TGTGCCAGCAGGGGGAGTACCTATGGCTACACCTTC. The chain has TRBV25-1 and TRBJ1-2; D is unclear. This CDR3 is built from 12 residues. The V end lost 6 bases, the J end lost 4 bases, and 9 bases lay between the germline ends. Germline lookup yields CDR1 MGHDK and CDR2 SYGVNS.

The chain joins TRBV19 to TRBJ1-2, with TRBD1 as a possible D gene (6 bases). This CDR3 comprises 14 residues. With 6 bases removed from V and 0 bases from J, the gap between germline ends came to 11 bases. CDR1 and CDR2 (germline): LNHDA, SQIVND (reference sequence). CDR3 sequence reads: CASRFWTANYGYTF. The CDR3 bases are TGTGCCAGTAGGTTTTGGACAGCTAACTATGGCTACACCTTC.

The V and J genes are TRBV2 and TRBJ2-3; 10 positions agree with TRBD2. Per germline, CDR1 SNHLY and CDR2 FYNNEI. CDR3 length: 16 residues. V shed 4 bases and J 5 bases; nucleotides not matched to a gene: 9. The DNA for the CDR3 is TGTGCCAGCAGTGGCCTAGCGGGGGACCCGGGAGATACGCAGTATTTT. This sequence encodes CASSGLAGDPGDTQYF.

This chain links TRBV18 with TRBJ2-7; tentative D call: TRBD1 (6 bases). The CDR3 length is 16 residues. The V end was cut by 1 base, the J end by 0 bases, with 13 bases between. Germline V gene sequence: CDR1 KGHSH, CDR2 LQKENI. This chain's CDR3 is CASSPRTTGFSYEQYF. DNA of the CDR3: TGTGCCAGCTCACCACGGACAACAGGGTTCTCCTACGAGCAGTACTTC.

The rearrangement links TRBV7-9 to TRBJ2-1, with TRBD2 as a possible D gene (6 bases). V was trimmed by 4 bases and J by 9 bases, leaving 13 bases between them. Looked up from germline, CDR1 is SEHNR and CDR2 is FQNEAQ (reference sequence). CDR3 length: 13 amino acids. The DNA for the CDR3 is TGTGCCAGCAGCTGGGGGGAGTCGGGTGAGCAGTTCTTC. Its translation is CASSWGESGEQFF.

J is TRBJ1-6 and V is TRBV28, with D possibly being TRBD1 (6 bases). The CDR3 is 14 amino acids. Trimming left V 7 bases short and J 10 bases short, with 17 bases between. In germline, CDR1 is MDHEN, CDR2 SYDVKM. The CDR3 spells CASTLGGGNSPLHF. CDR3 coding DNA: TGTGCCAGCACCCTGGGGGGGGGCAACTCACCCCTCCACTTT.

This clone was picked up a small number of times. Other nucleotide sequences from this sample produce the same CDR3. J is TRBJ1-5 and V is TRBV14; no clear D. CDR1 is SGHDN, CDR2 FVKESK, per germline. V lost 1 base, J lost 4 bases, and 5 bases lay in between. The CDR3 spans 13 residues. The CDR3 loop reads CASSQAGNQPQHF. The CDR3 DNA reads TGTGCCAGCAGCCAAGCGGGGAATCAGCCCCAGCATTTT.

This clone has only one observation. The chain is built from TRBV5-1 and TRBJ2-3; TRBD1 is a possible D gene (6 bases). The length of the CDR3 is 15 residues. Germline loops: CDR1 SGHRS, CDR2 YFSETQ. V gave up 1 base and J gave up 0 bases, with 9 bases separating them. The CDR3 DNA is TGCGCCAGCAGCTTGTGGACAGCTAGCACAGATACGCAGTATTTT. Its protein product is CASSLWTASTDTQYF.

The J gene is TRBJ2-7, the V gene TRBV12-3 or TRBV12-4; D gene ambiguous. This CDR3 spans 13 amino acids. V lost 5 bases to trimming and J lost 6 bases, with 14 bases between them. In DNA, the CDR3 is TGTGCCAGCAGTGCACAATATCTAGGCGAGCAGTACTTC. Its translation is CASSAQYLGEQYF.

As for this clone: Other DNA sequences in the sample encode the same CDR3. The chain is built from TRBV9 and TRBJ2-5, with D possibly matching TRBD2 (7 bases). The V gene's germline CDR1 is SGDLS and CDR2 YYNGEE. V shed 2 bases and J shed 5 bases, with 10 bases lying between them. This CDR3 has 13 residues. The CDR3 bases are TGTGCCAGCAGCGTTGGGGGGGCTGAGACCCAGTACTTC. Amino acid sequence: CASSVGGAETQYF.

V gene TRBV2 combines with J gene TRBJ1-1; D is undetermined. V was cut by 7 bases and J by 0 bases, with 9 bases left in between. CDR1 is SNHLY and CDR2 is FYNNEI in the germline V gene. The CDR3 loop spans 13 amino acids. CDR3 sequence reads: CASTVEMNTEAFF. DNA for the CDR3: TGTGCCAGCACCGTCGAGATGAACACTGAAGCTTTCTTT. Full variable domain (rest looked up from reference TRBV2 and TRBJ1-1): EPEVTQTPSHQVTQMGQEVILRCVPISNHLYFYWYRQILGQKVEFLVSFYNNEISEKSEIFDDQFSVERPDGSNFTLKIRSTKLEDSAMYFCASTVEMNTEAFFGQGTRLTVV.

This sequence joins TRBV4-1 and TRBJ2-1; TRBD1 might be the D (6 bases). The ends were cut back, 3 bases at V and 4 bases at J, with 16 bases in the middle. Germline CDR1 and CDR2: MGHRA and YSYEKL. CDR3 size: 16 residues. The CDR3 loop reads CASSQYTGLGYNEQFF. CDR3 sequence (DNA): TGCGCCAGCAGCCAGTATACAGGGCTAGGGTACAATGAGCAGTTCTTC.

The rearrangement uses TRBV21-1 and TRBJ2-7; the D call in the table, TRBD1, was not verified against the DNA. TRBV21-1 is a documented pseudogene. CDR3 length: 15 amino acids. The CDR3 coding sequence is TGTGCCAGCAGCAAAGCGCAGGGCTCATTGAGAGAGCAGTACTTC. Residues: CASSKAQGSLREQYF.

The genes are TRBV6-5 and TRBJ1-4; possibly TRBD1 for D (5 bases). This CDR3 contains 12 residues. From germline, CDR1 is MNHEY and CDR2 SVGAGI. V lost 10 bases, J lost 8 bases, and 14 bases lay in between. CDR3 residues: CATRAASEKLFF. Written as DNA, the CDR3 is TGTGCCACCAGGGCGGCCTCCGAAAAACTGTTTTTT.